This T cell receptor beta chain comes out of a study of blood T cell repertoires in COVID-19. Overall study: Sample material is recorded as cDNA or gDNA derived from T cells, B-cell-depleted T cells, or PBMCs.

Authors' methods: Estimation of nucleated cell counts relied on the amplification of reference gene primers. Profiled with immunoSEQ multiplex PCR; TCRdb holds only in-frame clones, not every one. The DNA was the basis for D and trimming; V, J and clone size are from that table. The table lists under 300,000 clones, roughly 86% of them singletons. Trimming at V came to 8 bases and at J to 5 bases, leaving 5 bases not matched to a gene. Germline V gives CDR1 LNHDA, CDR2 SQIVND (reference sequence). The CDR3 covers 13 residues. The specimen sequenced was PBMCs or T cells enriched from blood (not recorded which). The clonotype originates from a young woman who had recovered from COVID-19. The gene calls are TRBV19 and TRBJ2-5; TRBD1 aligns across 10 bases. CDR3 amino acids: CASEDRGSETQYF. CDR3 coding DNA: TGTGCCAGTGAGGACAGGGGGTCGGAGACCCAGTACTTC.